The present T cell receptor beta chain was sequenced within a study of early T cells in non-severe SARS-CoV-2 infection. Whole-study context: Chains from this unsorted whole-blood bulk RNA could not be paired.

This CDR3 has 19 residues. V was pared by 5 bases and J by 6 bases, with 13 bases of the junction left unmatched. CDR1 and CDR2 (germline): MNHEY, SMNVEV (reference sequence). General study findings and limits: Anti-spike CD8 responses were favored in VDJdb matching, and private and CD4 specificities were missed.

This clonotype was recorded many times. Its matching antigen is unknown. Attachment of unique molecular identifiers to individual cDNA molecules was performed. TCRdb processed the 5' RACE reads anew with MiXCR; each CDR3 protein has one entry. The sample holds about 110,000 distinct CDR3 sequences, approximately 12% seen once. The chain uses TRBV27 and TRBJ2-2; 15 positions match TRBD2. This sequence was found in an adult who was a healthcare worker with PCR-confirmed SARS-CoV-2 infection or an uninfected control (not recorded which). Sequencing was performed on whole blood, taken at baseline. The chain's CDR3 is CASSRHGTSGRSGAGELFF. The CDR3 bases are TGTGCCAGCAGTCGACACGGGACTAGCGGGAGGTCGGGGGCCGGGGAGCTGTTTTTT.